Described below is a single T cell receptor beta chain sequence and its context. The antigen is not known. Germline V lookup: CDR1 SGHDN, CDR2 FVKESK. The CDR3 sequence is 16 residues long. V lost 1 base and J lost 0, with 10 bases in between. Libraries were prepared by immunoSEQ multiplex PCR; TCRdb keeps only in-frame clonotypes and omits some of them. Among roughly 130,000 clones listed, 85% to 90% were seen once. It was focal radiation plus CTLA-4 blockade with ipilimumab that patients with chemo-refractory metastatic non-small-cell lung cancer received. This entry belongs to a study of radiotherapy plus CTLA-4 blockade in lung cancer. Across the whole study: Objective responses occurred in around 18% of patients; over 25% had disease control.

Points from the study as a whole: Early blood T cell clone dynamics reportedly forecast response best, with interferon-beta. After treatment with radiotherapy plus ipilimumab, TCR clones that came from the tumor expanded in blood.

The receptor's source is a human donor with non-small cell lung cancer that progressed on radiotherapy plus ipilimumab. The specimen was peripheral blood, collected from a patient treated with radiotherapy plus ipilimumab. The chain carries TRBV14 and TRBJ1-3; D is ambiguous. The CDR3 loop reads CASSQVPAHSGNTIYF. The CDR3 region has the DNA TGTGCCAGCAGCCAAGTTCCGGCACACTCTGGAAACACCATATATTTT.